This T cell receptor beta chain originates from a study of B cell selection in AIRE deficiency. The V end was cut by 0 bases, the J end by 3 bases, with 14 bases between. CDR1 is SGDLS and CDR2 is YYNGEE in the germline V gene. CDR3 size: 16 residues. Sorted regulatory T cells were CD4-positive, CD25-high and CD127-low or negative. Unrelated healthy donors provided the controls. Per the original methods: Treg pools: 55,000 to 70,000 distinct patient, approximately 90,000 donor TCRbeta sequences. Profiled with immunoSEQ multiplex PCR; TCRdb holds only in-frame clones, not every one. V and J calls and clone size are given by that table; D and trimming were obtained from the DNA. The sample includes about 19,000 clones, approximately 94% of them seen just once.

Sequencing was performed on CD4+CD25+ Tregs sorted from PBMCs. This chain connects TRBV9 to TRBJ2-3; D is perhaps TRBD1 (5 bases). The TCR was taken from a human donor in good health. Here the CDR3 DNA reads TGTGCCAGCAGCGTAGCTCCAGGGATGTATACAGATACGCAGTATTTT. This gives the protein CASSVAPGMYTDTQYF.